This T cell receptor (beta chain) was captured by sequencing in a study of control samples from healthy donors and cancer patients (dated by TCRdb to 2020 to 2021). Reading from cysteine to phenylalanine, the CDR3 counts 17 amino acids. Only the CDR3 portion is preserved as DNA: 51 bases, with reading frame beginning at the first base. Cut back by 7 bases and 4 bases, the V and J ends lie 20 bases apart. CDR1 and CDR2 were assigned from the germline V gene (reference sequence) as LGHDT and YNNKEL. Libraries came from the immunoSEQ multiplex PCR assay. In TCRdb, the immuneACCESS table is reduced to in-frame sequences with V and J assigned. These tables do not hold every clone; where another copy was compared, an unresolved V gene accounts for under half, and the others remain unexplained. This sample gives about 190,000 clones in total; 91% of them show up just once. Less than 2% of the sample goes to the ten largest clones.

On this clone itself: The specificity of this receptor is unknown. The record has no base qualities; no much larger clone is one base away.

Recombination linked TRBV3-1 (or the pseudogene TRBV3-2) to TRBJ2-6; a tentative D match to TRBD1 spans 7 bases. The clonotype was recovered from a man aged 30-40 years in good health. Sequenced: blood. The DNA reads TGTGCCAGCAAAGGGGGGACAGTGGGGCTCGGGGCCAACGTCCTGACTTTC. This is translated as CASKGGTVGLGANVLTF.